This is a list of T cell receptor beta chains from one sample in a study of T cells in Graves' hyperthyroidism and ophthalmopathy. Each CDR3 protein gets one entry after TCRdb re-called the multiplex PCR reads with MiXCR. The sample consists of a few hundred thousand distinct CDR3 sequences, about an eighth of them appearing once. The material sequenced was blood. Source of these receptors: a woman aged 40 to 50 with Graves' ophthalmopathy. CDR3s include the opening cysteine and the closing phenylalanine or tryptophan. D genes are given only for firm matches. For some rows the clone size is stated as once, few or many, or as a class when expanded; others skip it.

v_gene	len	j_gene	abundance	d_gene	CDR3aa	CDR3nt
TRBV4-1	15	TRBJ1-1	.	.	CASSQDRGGSTEAFF	TGCGCCAGCAGCCAAGATCGTGGGGGGAGCACTGAAGCTTTCTTT
TRBV6-1	13	TRBJ1-5	many	.	CASRVNSNQPQHF	TGTGCCAGCAGGGTCAATAGCAATCAGCCCCAGCATTTT
TRBV20-1	14	TRBJ2-4	.	.	CSARPPGTKNIQYF	TGCAGTGCCCGGCCCCCGGGGACCAAAAACATTCAGTACTTC
TRBV5-6	13	TRBJ2-5	.	.	CASLRLAQETQYF	TGTGCCAGCCTAAGACTGGCCCAAGAGACCCAGTACTTC
TRBV5-1	15	TRBJ2-7	few	.	CASSLAGQPSYEQYF	TGCGCCAGCAGCTTGGCAGGGCAGCCGAGCTACGAGCAGTACTTC
TRBV10-3	14	TRBJ2-1	few	TRBD1	CATRIRDSHNEQFF	TGTGCCACCAGAATACGGGACAGCCACAATGAGCAGTTCTTC
TRBV7-2	16	TRBJ2-7	many	TRBD2	CASSLAGGRSSYEQYF	TGTGCCAGCAGCCTAGCGGGGGGGCGAAGCTCCTACGAGCAGTACTTC
TRBV5-1	14	TRBJ2-5	few	.	CASSSGQSQETQYF	TGCGCCAGCAGCTCGGGACAATCCCAAGAGACCCAGTACTTC
TRBV20-1	13	TRBJ2-7	many	.	CSARSGINYEQYF	TGCAGTGCTAGATCTGGGATCAATTACGAGCAGTACTTC
TRBV4-1	17	TRBJ1-2	few	.	CASSHLTGTKTNYGYTF	TGCGCCAGCAGCCACCTGACAGGCACCAAAACTAACTATGGCTACACCTTC
TRBV4-2	14	TRBJ1-5	.	TRBD1	CASSQEQGGGPQHF	TGTGCCAGCAGCCAAGAGCAGGGGGGAGGACCCCAGCATTTT
TRBV18	15	TRBJ2-5	few	.	CASSPPWQGVETQYF	TGTGCCAGCTCACCACCGTGGCAGGGTGTAGAGACCCAGTACTTC
TRBV19	14	TRBJ1-1	many	.	CASSTEGASTEAFF	TGTGCCAGTAGTACGGAGGGAGCCAGCACTGAAGCTTTCTTT
TRBV20-1	15	TRBJ2-5	.	TRBD2	CSARESSGVQETQYF	TGCAGTGCTAGAGAATCTAGCGGAGTCCAAGAGACCCAGTACTTC
TRBV18	14	TRBJ2-5	few	.	CASSPNFAGETQYF	TGTGCCAGCTCACCGAATTTCGCGGGGGAGACCCAGTACTTC
TRBV6-1	15	TRBJ2-5	many	TRBD2	CASSDSGLALETQYF	TGTGCCAGCAGTGATTCAGGACTAGCGTTAGAGACCCAGTACTTC
TRBV12-3/TRBV12-4	15	TRBJ2-6	many	.	CASSSYGSGANVLTF	TGTGCCAGCAGTTCCTACGGTTCTGGGGCCAACGTCCTGACTTTC
TRBV30	14	TRBJ2-1	many	.	CAWSVGGSGYEQFF	TGTGCCTGGAGTGTGGGTGGGAGTGGCTATGAGCAGTTCTTC
TRBV6-4	15	TRBJ2-1	many	.	CASSHPQRSGNEQFF	TGTGCCAGCAGTCACCCACAGAGAAGCGGTAATGAGCAGTTCTTC
TRBV5-5	16	TRBJ1-5	few	.	CASSLTASYSNQPQHF	TGTGCCAGCAGTTTGACAGCAAGCTATAGCAATCAGCCCCAGCATTTT
TRBV12-3/TRBV12-4	12	TRBJ1-2	many	.	CATEWGGKGYTF	TGTGCTACGGAGTGGGGGGGTAAGGGCTACACCTTC
TRBV29-1	16	TRBJ1-2	.	.	CSVEDPSLQANYGYTF	TGCAGCGTTGAAGATCCATCCTTGCAGGCTAACTATGGCTACACCTTC
TRBV2	14	TRBJ2-3	many	TRBD1	CASRTGTGADTQYF	TGTGCCAGCAGAACCGGGACAGGGGCGGATACGCAGTATTTT
TRBV10-2	20	TRBJ2-1	many	TRBD2	CASRKLSLRTSGKGRNEQFF	TGCGCCAGCAGAAAGCTAAGTCTAAGGACTAGCGGTAAGGGGCGGAATGAGCAGTTCTTC
TRBV5-1	13	TRBJ2-7	many	TRBD1	CASSPRTGNEQYF	TGCGCCAGCAGCCCACGGACAGGGAACGAGCAGTACTTC
TRBV24-1	15	TRBJ2-2	many	.	CATSDLVKNTGELFF	TGTGCCACCAGTGATTTGGTAAAAAACACCGGGGAGCTGTTTTTT